This TCR beta chain was recorded in a study of metastatic and nonmetastatic thyroid tumors. Not a single patient had been given any form of treatment at any point before undergoing thyroid surgery. This clone was recorded at least ten times. TCRdb reanalyzed the PCR reads via MiXCR. This sample has about 12,000 clones, with roughly 20% found just once. Germline CDR1 and CDR2: SQVTM and ANQGSEA. The CDR3 is 13 amino acids. Deletions cut 4 bases from V and 2 bases from J, with 10 bases between. The specimen was adjacent normal tissue. V and J are TRBV29-1 and TRBJ2-3; D perhaps matches TRBD2 (7 bases). The clonotype originates from a female donor with papillary thyroid cancer or a benign thyroid nodule (not recorded which). Some clones in this sample may be carry-over from other donors' samples. CDR3 amino acids: CSVGRGHTDTQYF. DNA for the CDR3: TGCAGCGTTGGGCGGGGGCACACAGATACGCAGTATTTT.